The rows below give T cell receptor beta chains drawn from one sample of a study of shared clonotypes between healthy human individuals. The method was immunoSEQ multiplex PCR; TCRdb's version includes in-frame clones alone and lacks a portion of them. The sample has 2 million to 3 million clones, 90% to 95% seen once; the top ten hold roughly 0.36%. Material: naive CD4+ T cells from PBMCs. Source of these receptors: a young man in good health. Some clones in this sample may be carry-over from other donors' samples. The CDR3 runs from the conserved cysteine through the conserved F or W. The D gene is left open where the match is weak. Clone size appears in some rows only: once, few, many, or a class for an expanded clone.

14	.	.	TRBV5-1	TRBJ2-7	CASSKTAGVNEQYF	TGCGCCAGCAGCAAGACAGCGGGTGTGAACGAGCAGTACTTC
15	.	.	TRBV6-5	TRBJ1-2	CASSYSHTTHYGYTF	TGTGCCAGCAGTTACTCTCACACTACCCACTATGGCTACACCTTC
15	.	.	TRBV6-5	TRBJ2-4	CASSIRSGTQNIQYF	TGTGCCAGCAGCATACGATCAGGGACCCAAAACATTCAGTACTTC
13	.	.	TRBV7-2	TRBJ2-7	CASSLLRSYEQYF	TGTGCCAGCAGCCTCCTGAGGTCCTACGAGCAGTACTTC
19	.	TRBD1	TRBV4-3	TRBJ2-3	CASSRSIGTGVGESNTQYF	TGCGCCAGCAGCCGGAGTATCGGGACAGGGGTGGGGGAATCCAATACGCAGTATTTT
17	.	.	TRBV9	TRBJ1-4	CASSTRRKGATNEKLFF	TGTGCCAGCAGCACCCGTAGAAAGGGGGCAACTAATGAAAAACTGTTTTTT
14	.	.	TRBV28	TRBJ1-1	CASGAGVKNTEAFF	TGTGCCAGCGGGGCAGGGGTGAAGAACACTGAAGCTTTCTTT
13	.	.	TRBV18	TRBJ2-5	CASSPGVQETQYF	TGTGCCAGCTCACCGGGGGTACAAGAGACCCAGTACTTC
12	.	.	TRBV28	TRBJ2-7	CASSTGRYEQYF	TGTGCCAGCAGCACGGGCAGATACGAGCAGTACTTC
14	.	.	TRBV10-2	TRBJ2-7	CASRDSRDLYEQYF	TGCGCCAGCAGAGATTCCCGGGACCTCTACGAGCAGTACTTC
16	.	TRBD2	TRBV28	TRBJ2-4	CASTTWEGMAKNIQYF	TGTGCCAGCACCACTTGGGAGGGGATGGCCAAAAACATTCAGTACTTC
12	.	.	TRBV10-3	TRBJ2-7	CASAGGRYEQYF	TGTGCCTCCGCCGGGGGGCGGTACGAGCAGTACTTC
16	.	TRBD2	TRBV7-6	TRBJ2-1	CASSLRKLAGEGEQFF	TGTGCCAGCAGCTTACGTAAACTAGCGGGAGAGGGTGAGCAGTTCTTC
19	.	TRBD2	TRBV9	TRBJ2-6	CASSVVDFAGGSGANVLTF	TGTGCCAGCAGCGTAGTCGATTTCGCGGGAGGGTCTGGGGCCAACGTCCTGACTTTC
15	.	.	TRBV12-5	TRBJ2-1	CASGLVGVRNNEQFF	TGTGCTAGTGGTTTGGTAGGGGTCCGGAACAATGAGCAGTTCTTC
13	.	.	TRBV29-1	TRBJ2-3	CSVGGDITDTQYF	TGCAGCGTGGGTGGGGACATCACAGATACGCAGTATTTT
19	.	TRBD2	TRBV5-1	TRBJ2-3	CASSWGLAGGRSGTDTQYF	TGCGCCAGCAGCTGGGGACTAGCGGGTGGCCGGAGTGGCACAGATACGCAGTATTTT
15	.	.	TRBV7-2	TRBJ1-5	CASSLEGVRNQPQHF	TGTGCCAGCAGCTTAGAAGGGGTCCGGAATCAGCCCCAGCATTTT
15	.	.	TRBV25-1	TRBJ1-2	CASSEGGGRGYGYTF	TGTGCCAGCAGTGAAGGGGGGGGACGGGGCTATGGCTACACCTTC
18	.	.	TRBV7-2	TRBJ2-3	CASSRLPYTTRETDTQYF	TGTGCCAGCAGCCGACTGCCTTACACAACTAGAGAGACCGATACGCAGTATTTT
14	.	.	TRBV9	TRBJ1-1	CASSSGPANTEAFF	TGTGCCAGCAGCTCGGGACCGGCGAACACTGAAGCTTTCTTT
16	.	TRBD2	TRBV7-2	TRBJ2-7	CASSSRAGRESYEQYF	TGTGCCAGCAGCTCCAGGGCGGGGCGGGAGTCCTACGAGCAGTACTTC
11	.	TRBD1	TRBV30	TRBJ1-2	CAWTPGTVVTF	TGTGCCTGGACCCCTGGGACAGTCGTCACCTTC
15	.	TRBD1	TRBV28	TRBJ1-5	CASYAGGTGNQPQHF	TGTGCCAGCTACGCAGGGGGCACGGGCAATCAGCCCCAGCATTTT
16	.	TRBD2	TRBV5-1	TRBJ2-7	CASSLGPAGTFYEQYF	TGCGCCAGCAGCTTGGGTCCAGCGGGGACCTTCTACGAGCAGTACTTC
12	few	.	TRBV15	TRBJ2-2	CATSRTSGELFF	TGTGCCACCAGCAGGACCAGCGGGGAGCTGTTTTTT
15	.	.	TRBV15	TRBJ2-2	CATSRTGTGSGELFF	TGTGCCACCAGCAGAACCGGGACTGGAAGCGGGGAGCTGTTTTTT
12	.	TRBD2	TRBV28	TRBJ2-5	CASGRGSETQYF	TGTGCCAGCGGGCGGGGGTCGGAGACCCAGTACTTC
15	once	TRBD1	TRBV5-1	TRBJ2-7	CASSATGDSFYEQYF	TGCGCCAGCAGCGCCACCGGGGACAGTTTCTACGAGCAGTACTTC
12	.	.	TRBV18	TRBJ1-1	CASSVGNTEAFF	TGTGCCAGCTCAGTAGGGAACACTGAAGCTTTCTTT
15	.	TRBD2	TRBV28	TRBJ2-5	CASLRGGAGEETQYF	TGTGCCAGCCTCCGGGGGGGCGCCGGGGAAGAGACCCAGTACTTC